This is a list of T cell receptor beta chains from one sample in a study of T cells in Graves' hyperthyroidism and ophthalmopathy. TCRdb re-analysed the multiplex PCR reads in MiXCR, keeping a single row per CDR3 protein. Among roughly 750,000 distinct CDR3 sequences listed, roughly 17% were seen once. The sample comprised blood. These receptors were taken from a man younger than 35 with Graves' hyperthyroidism. CDR3s include the opening cysteine and the closing phenylalanine or tryptophan. D genes are given only for firm matches. A row's size may be missing; if present it is once, few, many or a size class.

j_call	v_call	d_call	clone_size	cdr3_aa	cdr3_nt
TRBJ1-5	TRBV7-3	NA	NA	CASRGGGGDNQPQHF	TGTGCCAGCAGAGGCGGCGGGGGAGACAATCAGCCCCAGCATTTT
TRBJ2-7	TRBV19	TRBD2	NA	CASSQDPVSGLYEQYF	TGTGCCAGTAGCCAAGACCCTGTTAGCGGGTTATACGAGCAGTACTTC
TRBJ2-7	TRBV3-1	NA	NA	CASSQVVGRSYEQYF	TGTGCCAGCAGCCAAGTGGTAGGCAGGTCCTACGAGCAGTACTTC
TRBJ1-5	TRBV6-2/TRBV6-3	TRBD1	NA	CASSRGQGAFDNQPQHF	TGTGCCAGCAGTCGCGGACAGGGGGCATTCGACAATCAGCCCCAGCATTTT
TRBJ1-1	TRBV5-1	NA	NA	CASSLMTENTEAFF	TGCGCCAGCAGCTTAATGACAGAGAACACTGAAGCTTTCTTT
TRBJ2-3	TRBV24-1	NA	few	CATSDLGAGTDTQYF	TGTGCCACCAGTGACCTAGGGGCGGGCACAGATACGCAGTATTTT
TRBJ1-3	TRBV15	NA	NA	CATSREVDTIYF	TGTGCCACCAGCAGAGAGGTTGACACCATATATTTT
TRBJ1-1	TRBV28	NA	many	CASSSALGGEGTEAFF	TGTGCCAGCAGTTCGGCCCTGGGGGGGGAGGGGACTGAAGCTTTCTTT
TRBJ2-7	TRBV28	NA	many	CASTRSGYYEQYF	TGTGCCAGCACCCGGAGTGGATACTACGAGCAGTACTTC
TRBJ2-7	TRBV2	NA	many	CASTTTGTYEQYF	TGTGCCAGCACGACTACCGGAACCTACGAGCAGTACTTC
TRBJ2-5	TRBV2	NA	NA	CASSPRWRTSYF	TGTGCCAGCAGCCCCCGGTGGAGGACATCGTACTTC
TRBJ2-7	TRBV29-1	TRBD2	NA	CSVRGSPYEQYF	TGCAGCGTTCGCGGGAGCCCCTACGAGCAGTACTTC
TRBJ2-5	TRBV4-1	NA	few	CASSQTGLWETQYF	TGCGCCAGCAGTCAGACGGGACTCTGGGAGACCCAGTACTTC
TRBJ2-2	TRBV29-1	NA	NA	CSVGGSGVNTGELFF	TGCAGCGTTGGTGGGAGTGGGGTGAACACCGGGGAGCTGTTTTTT
TRBJ2-1	TRBV20-1	NA	many	CSAPGPLETSYNEQFF	TGCAGTGCTCCGGGGCCGCTTGAGACGTCCTACAATGAGCAGTTCTTC
TRBJ2-1	TRBV27	NA	many	CASSSAGENEQFF	TGTGCCAGCAGTTCGGCGGGCGAAAACGAGCAGTTCTTC
TRBJ2-7	TRBV28	TRBD2	many	CASSFELAGGPNEQYF	TGTGCCAGCAGTTTCGAACTAGCGGGAGGGCCGAACGAGCAGTACTTC
TRBJ1-2	TRBV7-9	NA	many	CASSLARADNYGYTF	TGTGCCAGCAGCTTAGCGAGGGCTGACAACTATGGCTACACCTTC
TRBJ1-6	TRBV2	NA	few	CASSGDGNSPLHF	TGTGCCAGCAGTGGGGACGGGAATTCACCCCTCCACTTT
TRBJ2-7	TRBV27	TRBD2	NA	CASGQREIGYEQYF	TGTGCCAGCGGTCAGCGGGAGATTGGGTACGAGCAGTACTTC
TRBJ1-2	TRBV29-1	NA	NA	CSVEAPSQGVIYGYTF	TGCAGCGTTGAAGCCCCATCCCAAGGGGTCATCTATGGCTACACCTTC
TRBJ2-7	TRBV5-6	NA	NA	CASSFSFDYRAYEQYF	TGTGCCAGCAGCTTCTCATTCGACTACCGCGCCTACGAGCAGTACTTC
TRBJ2-6	TRBV6-4	NA	NA	CAKGPNSGANVLTF	TGTGCCAAGGGGCCCAACTCTGGGGCCAACGTCCTGACTTTC
TRBJ2-7	TRBV7-2	TRBD2	many	CASSLTSGTEQYF	TGTGCCAGCAGCTTGACTAGCGGGACCGAGCAGTACTTC
TRBJ1-2	TRBV2	NA	few	CASTRKTNYGYTF	TGTGCCAGCACCAGGAAAACTAACTATGGCTACACCTTC
TRBJ2-3	TRBV24-1	TRBD1	NA	CATSERQGGTDTQYF	TGTGCCACCAGTGAGCGACAGGGCGGCACAGATACGCAGTATTTT
TRBJ2-1	TRBV12-5	TRBD2	many	CASGLVGAGGLNEQFF	TGTGCTAGTGGTTTGGTAGGAGCGGGAGGTCTTAATGAGCAGTTCTTC
TRBJ2-2	TRBV12-3/TRBV12-4	NA	NA	CASSLRGDTGGELFF	TGTGCCAGCAGTTTAAGGGGTGACACGGGCGGGGAGCTGTTTTTT
TRBJ2-1	TRBV29-1	NA	few	CSVEIPRGGYNEQFF	TGCAGCGTTGAAATTCCGCGAGGGGGGTACAATGAGCAGTTCTTC
TRBJ2-2	TRBV20-1	TRBD1	few	CSARVDRATGELFF	TGCAGTGCTAGAGTGGACAGGGCTACCGGGGAGCTGTTTTTT
TRBJ2-5	TRBV28	NA	few	CASSLFTYPRTQYF	TGTGCCAGCAGTTTATTTACGTACCCAAGGACCCAGTACTTC
TRBJ2-7	TRBV20-1	NA	few	CSARARRLLSSYEQYF	TGCAGTGCTAGGGCCAGGCGGCTCCTGAGCTCCTACGAGCAGTACTTC
TRBJ2-7	TRBV6-1	TRBD2	few	CASSSSGNFYEQYF	TGTGCCAGCAGTTCCAGCGGGAACTTCTACGAGCAGTACTTC
TRBJ2-3	TRBV7-9	NA	many	CASSRGDTDTQYF	TGTGCCAGCAGCCGGGGAGACACAGATACGCAGTATTTT
TRBJ2-7	TRBV13	NA	many	CASSRRDLTLEQYF	TGTGCCAGCAGCCGCCGGGACCTCACGCTCGAGCAGTACTTC
TRBJ1-1	TRBV19	NA	NA	CASRAESAFF	TGTGCCAGTAGGGCAGAATCAGCTTTCTTT
TRBJ1-4	TRBV12-3/TRBV12-4	NA	few	CASSFEGRGEKLFF	TGTGCCAGCAGTTTTGAAGGGAGGGGTGAAAAACTGTTTTTT
TRBJ1-1	TRBV6-5	NA	many	CASSYSSGSAEAFF	TGTGCCAGCAGTTACTCATCGGGGAGCGCTGAAGCTTTCTTT
TRBJ2-1	TRBV7-3	NA	many	CASSLRGPFNEQFF	TGTGCCAGCAGCTTACGCGGCCCCTTCAATGAGCAGTTCTTC
TRBJ1-6	TRBV6-1	TRBD1	NA	CASGTGNSPLHF	TGTGCCAGCGGGACAGGGAATTCACCCCTCCACTTT
TRBJ1-4	TRBV6-1	TRBD1	few	CASSRQGRSEKLFF	TGTGCCAGCAGTCGACAGGGACGCAGTGAAAAACTGTTTTTT
TRBJ2-1	TRBV29-1	TRBD2	NA	CSGVAGGNNEQFF	TGCAGCGGGGTAGCGGGAGGCAACAATGAGCAGTTCTTC
TRBJ2-3	TRBV20-1	NA	few	CSAPISGGTDTQYF	TGCAGTGCGCCAATTTCGGGGGGCACAGATACGCAGTATTTT
TRBJ2-1	TRBV7-2	TRBD2	few	CASSYSGIPSYNEQFF	TGTGCCAGCAGCTATAGCGGGATCCCGTCCTACAATGAGCAGTTCTTC
TRBJ2-1	TRBV7-8	TRBD2	many	CASSLGVAGVHNEQFF	TGTGCCAGCAGCTTAGGGGTAGCGGGAGTTCACAATGAGCAGTTCTTC
TRBJ2-2	TRBV10-3	TRBD2	NA	CAIAPFSGRVTGELFF	TGTGCCATCGCCCCCTTTAGCGGGAGGGTCACCGGGGAGCTGTTTTTT
TRBJ1-1	TRBV12-3/TRBV12-4	NA	few	CASSLVTRDTEAFF	TGTGCCAGCAGTTTGGTCACGAGGGACACTGAAGCTTTCTTT
TRBJ2-5	TRBV7-2	TRBD2	NA	CASSLAFSRLAAQETQYF	TGTGCCAGCAGCTTAGCGTTTAGTAGACTAGCGGCACAAGAGACCCAGTACTTC
TRBJ1-1	TRBV28	NA	many	CASSFPNEAFF	TGTGCCAGCAGTTTCCCGAATGAAGCTTTCTTT
TRBJ1-1	TRBV19	NA	NA	CASSIPLGREAFF	TGTGCCAGTAGTATACCCCTTGGACGGGAAGCTTTCTTT
TRBJ1-4	TRBV24-1	NA	NA	CATSDLGEKLFF	TGTGCCACCAGTGATTTGGGTGAAAAACTGTTTTTT
TRBJ1-1	TRBV30	NA	many	CAWSADGYSEAFF	TGTGCCTGGAGTGCCGACGGGTATTCTGAAGCTTTCTTT
TRBJ1-4	TRBV7-8	NA	NA	CASSTPQGVSEKLFF	TGTGCCAGCAGCACCCCCCAGGGTGTGAGTGAAAAACTGTTTTTT
TRBJ2-7	TRBV29-1	TRBD1	NA	CSARGLSVDEQYF	TGCAGCGCTAGGGGGCTAAGCGTCGACGAGCAGTACTTC
TRBJ2-5	TRBV11-2	NA	few	CASSLVGSDGETQYF	TGTGCCAGCAGCTTAGTGGGTTCAGATGGAGAGACCCAGTACTTC
TRBJ2-1	TRBV7-3	NA	many	CASSLTSGGAYNEQFF	TGTGCCAGCAGCTTAACTAGCGGAGGGGCCTACAATGAGCAGTTCTTC
TRBJ2-1	TRBV11-2	TRBD2	many	CASSLLAASSYNEQFF	TGTGCCAGCAGCTTGCTAGCGGCCAGCTCCTACAATGAGCAGTTCTTC
TRBJ2-7	TRBV6-5	NA	NA	CASSNRDGYNEQYF	TGTGCCAGCAGTAACCGGGACGGGTACAATGAGCAGTACTTC